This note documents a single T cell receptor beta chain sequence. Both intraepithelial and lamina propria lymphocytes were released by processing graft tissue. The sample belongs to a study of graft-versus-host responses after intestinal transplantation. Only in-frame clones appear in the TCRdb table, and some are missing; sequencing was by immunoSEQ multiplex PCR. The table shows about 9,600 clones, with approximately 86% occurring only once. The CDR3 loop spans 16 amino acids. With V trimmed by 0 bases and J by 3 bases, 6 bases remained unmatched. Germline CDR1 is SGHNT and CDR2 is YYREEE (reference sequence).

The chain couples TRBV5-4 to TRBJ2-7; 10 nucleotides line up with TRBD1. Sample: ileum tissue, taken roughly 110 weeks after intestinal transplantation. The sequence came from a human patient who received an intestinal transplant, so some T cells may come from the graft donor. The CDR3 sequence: CASSLVGTGVYYEQYF. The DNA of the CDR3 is TGTGCCAGCAGCTTGGTAGGGACAGGGGTTTACTACGAGCAGTACTTC.